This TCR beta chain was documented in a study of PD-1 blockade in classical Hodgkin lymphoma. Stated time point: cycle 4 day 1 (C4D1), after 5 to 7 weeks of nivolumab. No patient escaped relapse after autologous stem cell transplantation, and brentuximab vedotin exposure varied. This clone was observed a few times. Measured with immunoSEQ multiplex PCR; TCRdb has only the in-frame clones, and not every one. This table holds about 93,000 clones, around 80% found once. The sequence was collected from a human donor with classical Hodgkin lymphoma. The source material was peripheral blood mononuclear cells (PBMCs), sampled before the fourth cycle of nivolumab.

CDR3 DNA sequence: TGTGCCGTTTTTGCGGTAGACTATAGCAATCAGCCCCAGCATTTT. It codes for CAVFAVDYSNQPQHF. The V gene is TRBV19, the J gene TRBJ1-5; D unresolved. Trimming stripped 11 bases from V and 0 bases from J, with 17 bases between. Per germline, CDR1 LNHDA and CDR2 SQIVND (reference sequence). The CDR3 covers 15 residues. Full variable domain (outside the CDR3, taken from reference TRBV19 and TRBJ1-5): DGGITQSPKYLFRKEGQNVTLSCEQNLNHDAMYWYRQDPGQGLRLIYYSQIVNDFQKGDIAEGYSVSREKKESFPLTVTSAQKNPTAFYLCAVFAVDYSNQPQHFGDGTRLSIL.